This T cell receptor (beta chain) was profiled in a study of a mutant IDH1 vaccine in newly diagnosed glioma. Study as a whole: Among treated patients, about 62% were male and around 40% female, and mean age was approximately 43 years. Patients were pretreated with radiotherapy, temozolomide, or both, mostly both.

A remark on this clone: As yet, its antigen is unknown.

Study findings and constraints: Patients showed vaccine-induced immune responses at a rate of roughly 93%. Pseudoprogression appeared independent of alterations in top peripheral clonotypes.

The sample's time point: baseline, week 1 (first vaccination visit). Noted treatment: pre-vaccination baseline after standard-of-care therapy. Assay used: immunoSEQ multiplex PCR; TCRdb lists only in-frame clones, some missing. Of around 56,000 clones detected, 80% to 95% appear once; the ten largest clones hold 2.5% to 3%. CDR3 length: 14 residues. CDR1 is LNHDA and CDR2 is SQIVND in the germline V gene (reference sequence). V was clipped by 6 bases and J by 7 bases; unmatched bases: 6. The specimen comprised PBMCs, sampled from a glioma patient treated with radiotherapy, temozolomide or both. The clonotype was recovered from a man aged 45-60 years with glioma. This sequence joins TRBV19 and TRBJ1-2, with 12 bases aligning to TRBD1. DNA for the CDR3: TGTGCCAGTAGCCTGGGACAGGGGGCGCTTGGCTACACCTTC. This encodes CASSLGQGALGYTF.